This T cell receptor (beta chain) was profiled in a study of blood T cell repertoires in COVID-19. In the study overall: Samples came from the United States, Italy and Spain, spanning acute and convalescent COVID-19.

The length of the CDR3 is 17 residues. V dropped 5 bases and J dropped 0; count of bases not matched to a gene: 8. Germline lookup yields CDR1 PRHDT and CDR2 FYEKMQ (reference sequence). Produced via immunoSEQ multiplex PCR; TCRdb's table is partial and in-frame only. Of about 670,000 clones listed, over 80% are singletons. Sequenced material: peripheral blood. The V gene is TRBV13, the J gene TRBJ1-2; the match to TRBD1 covers 11 bases. The TCR comes from a woman between 18 and 29 years old with acute or convalescent COVID-19. CDR3 sequence (DNA): TGTGCCAGCAGCCCGGGACAGGGGGGTCAAGCTAACTATGGCTACACCTTC. This sequence encodes CASSPGQGGQANYGYTF.